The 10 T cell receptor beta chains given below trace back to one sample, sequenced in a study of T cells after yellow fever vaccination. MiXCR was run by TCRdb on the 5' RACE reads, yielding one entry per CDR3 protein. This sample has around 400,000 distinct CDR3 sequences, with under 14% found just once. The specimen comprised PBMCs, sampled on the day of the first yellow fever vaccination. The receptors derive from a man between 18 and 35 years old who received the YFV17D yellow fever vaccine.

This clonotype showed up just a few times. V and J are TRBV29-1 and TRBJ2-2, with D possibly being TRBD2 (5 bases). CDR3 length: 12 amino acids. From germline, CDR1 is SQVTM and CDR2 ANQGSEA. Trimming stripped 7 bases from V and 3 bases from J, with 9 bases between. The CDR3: CSARGYTGELFF. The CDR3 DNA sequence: TGCAGCGCTCGGGGTTACACCGGGGAGCTGTTTTTT.

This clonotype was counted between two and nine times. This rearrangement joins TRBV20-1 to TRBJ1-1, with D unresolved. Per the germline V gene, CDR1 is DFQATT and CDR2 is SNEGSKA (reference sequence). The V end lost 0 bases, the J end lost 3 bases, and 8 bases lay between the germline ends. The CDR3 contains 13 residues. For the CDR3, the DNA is TGCAGTGCTAGAGATCCCTATTACACTGAAGCTTTCTTT. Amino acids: CSARDPYYTEAFF.

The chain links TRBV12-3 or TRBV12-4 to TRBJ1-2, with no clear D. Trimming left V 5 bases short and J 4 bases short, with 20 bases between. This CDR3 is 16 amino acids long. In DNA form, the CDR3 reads TGTGCCAGCAGTCCTCTTCCCGGCGCCCTTCTCTATGGCTACACCTTC. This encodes CASSPLPGALLYGYTF.

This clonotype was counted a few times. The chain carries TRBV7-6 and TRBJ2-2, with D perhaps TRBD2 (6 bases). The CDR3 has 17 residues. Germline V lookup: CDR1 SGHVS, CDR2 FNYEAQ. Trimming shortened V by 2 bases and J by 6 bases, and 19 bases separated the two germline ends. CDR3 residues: CASSLRGTLFWSGELFF. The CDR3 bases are TGTGCCAGCAGCTTACGCGGGACTTTATTTTGGTCCGGGGAGCTGTTTTTT.

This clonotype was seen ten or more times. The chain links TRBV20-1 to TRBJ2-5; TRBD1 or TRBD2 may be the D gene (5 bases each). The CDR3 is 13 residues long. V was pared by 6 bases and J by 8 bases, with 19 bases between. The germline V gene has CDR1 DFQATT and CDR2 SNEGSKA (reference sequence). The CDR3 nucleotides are TGCAGTGCCCCACTACGGGACCGAGGAACCCAGTACTTC. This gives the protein CSAPLRDRGTQYF.

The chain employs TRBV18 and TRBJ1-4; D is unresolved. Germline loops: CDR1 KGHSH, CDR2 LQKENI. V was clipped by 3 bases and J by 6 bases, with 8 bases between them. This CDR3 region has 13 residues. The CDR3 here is CASSPRKDEKLFF. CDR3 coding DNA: TGTGCCAGCTCACCGCGGAAGGATGAAAAACTGTTTTTT.

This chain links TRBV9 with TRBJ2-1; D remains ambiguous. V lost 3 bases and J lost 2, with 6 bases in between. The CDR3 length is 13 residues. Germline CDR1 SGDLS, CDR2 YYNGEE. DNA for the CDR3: TGTGCCAGCAGCGAAGGGCCCTACAATGAGCAGTTCTTC. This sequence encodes CASSEGPYNEQFF.

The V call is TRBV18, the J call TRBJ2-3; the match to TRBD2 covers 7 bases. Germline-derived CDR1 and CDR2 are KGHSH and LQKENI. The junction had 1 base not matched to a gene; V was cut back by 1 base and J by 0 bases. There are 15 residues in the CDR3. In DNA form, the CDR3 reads TGTGCCAGCTCACCACAAGCGGGGAGCACAGATACGCAGTATTTT. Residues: CASSPQAGSTDTQYF.

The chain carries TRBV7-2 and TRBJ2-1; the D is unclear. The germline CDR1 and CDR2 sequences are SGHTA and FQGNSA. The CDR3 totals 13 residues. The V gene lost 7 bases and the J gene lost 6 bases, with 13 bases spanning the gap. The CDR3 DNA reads TGTGCCAGCAATAAGGGCACCCCCAATGAGCAGTTCTTC. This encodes CASNKGTPNEQFF. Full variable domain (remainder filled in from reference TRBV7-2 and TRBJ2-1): GAGVSQSPSNKVTEKGKDVELRCDPISGHTALYWYRQSLGQGLEFLIYFQGNSAPDKSGLPSDRFSAERTGGSVSTLTIQRTQQEDSAVYLCASNKGTPNEQFFGPGTRLTVL.

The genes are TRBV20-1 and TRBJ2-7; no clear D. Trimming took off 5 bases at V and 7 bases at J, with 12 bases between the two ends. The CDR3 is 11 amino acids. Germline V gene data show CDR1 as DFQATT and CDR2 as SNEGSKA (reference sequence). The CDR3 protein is CSARPDSEQYF. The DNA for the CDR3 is TGCAGTGCTCGACCGGATTCGGAGCAGTACTTC.